This T cell receptor (beta chain) was documented in a study of OX40 agonist ivuxolimab in advanced cancers. Produced via immunoSEQ multiplex PCR; TCRdb's table is partial and in-frame only. The repertoire holds around 68,000 clones, with roughly 84% as singletons. The V gene end was trimmed by 5 bases and the J gene end by 3 bases; junction bases not matched to a gene: 6. The germline V gene encodes CDR1 SGHTA and CDR2 FQGNSA. This CDR3 is built from 15 residues. The gene calls are TRBV7-2 and TRBJ2-1; 8 nucleotides match TRBD2. The sequences come from CD4+ or CD8+ T cells sorted from blood, collected in a trial of the OX40 agonist ivuxolimab. The TCR comes from an adult with an advanced solid tumor such as melanoma, head and neck, liver or kidney cancer. The CDR3 coding sequence is TGTGCCAGCAGCCCCAAGCGGGGGCACTACAATGAGCAGTTCTTC. It translates to CASSPKRGHYNEQFF. The full variable domain, rest sourced from reference TRBV7-2 and TRBJ2-1, is GAGVSQSPSNKVTEKGKDVELRCDPISGHTALYWYRQSLGQGLEFLIYFQGNSAPDKSGLPSDRFSAERTGGSVSTLTIQRTQQEDSAVYLCASSPKRGHYNEQFFGPGTRLTVL.